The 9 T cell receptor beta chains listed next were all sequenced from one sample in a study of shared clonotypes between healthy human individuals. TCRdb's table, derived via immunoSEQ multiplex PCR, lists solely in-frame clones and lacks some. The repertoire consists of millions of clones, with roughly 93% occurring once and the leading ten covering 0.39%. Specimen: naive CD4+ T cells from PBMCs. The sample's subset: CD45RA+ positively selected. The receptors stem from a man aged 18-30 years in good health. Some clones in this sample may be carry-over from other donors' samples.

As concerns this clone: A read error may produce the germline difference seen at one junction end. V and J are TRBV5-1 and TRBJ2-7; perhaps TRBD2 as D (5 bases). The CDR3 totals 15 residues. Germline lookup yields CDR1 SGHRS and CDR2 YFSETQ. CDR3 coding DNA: TGCGCCAGCAGGTTGGGAGCCAGCGCTTACTACGAGCAGTACTTC. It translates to CASRLGASAYYEQYF.

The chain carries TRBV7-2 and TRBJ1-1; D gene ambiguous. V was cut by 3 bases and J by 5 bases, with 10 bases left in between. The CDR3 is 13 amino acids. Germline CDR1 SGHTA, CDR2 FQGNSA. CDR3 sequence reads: CASSFRVETEAFF. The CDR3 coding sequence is TGTGCCAGCAGCTTTCGGGTGGAGACTGAAGCTTTCTTT. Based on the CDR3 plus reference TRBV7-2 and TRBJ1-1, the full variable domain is GAGVSQSPSNKVTEKGKDVELRCDPISGHTALYWYRQSLGQGLEFLIYFQGNSAPDKSGLPSDRFSAERTGGSVSTLTIQRTQQEDSAVYLCASSFRVETEAFFGQGTRLTVV.

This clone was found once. CDR3 sequence: CASSLGDTEAFF. CDR3 DNA sequence: TGTGCCAGCAGCTTGGGAGACACTGAAGCTTTCTTT. This chain connects TRBV5-5 to TRBJ1-1; unclear D gene. The CDR3 runs 12 residues. CDR1 is SGHKS, CDR2 YYEKEE, per germline (reference sequence). Trimming left V 0 bases short and J 3 bases short, with 3 bases between.

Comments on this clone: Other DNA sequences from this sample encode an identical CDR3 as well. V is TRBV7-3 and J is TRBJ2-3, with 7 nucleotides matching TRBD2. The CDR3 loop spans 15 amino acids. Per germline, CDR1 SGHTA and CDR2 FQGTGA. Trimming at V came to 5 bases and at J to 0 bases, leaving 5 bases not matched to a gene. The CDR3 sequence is CASSLAGGSTDTQYF. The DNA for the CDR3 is TGTGCCAGCAGCCTAGCCGGGGGGAGCACAGATACGCAGTATTTT.

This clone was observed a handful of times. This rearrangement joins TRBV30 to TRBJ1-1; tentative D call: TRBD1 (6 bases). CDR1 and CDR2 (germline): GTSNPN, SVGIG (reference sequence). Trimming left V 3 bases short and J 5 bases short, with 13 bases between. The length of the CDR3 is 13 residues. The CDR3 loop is CAWRQGPGTEAFF. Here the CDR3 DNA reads TGTGCCTGGAGACAGGGCCCTGGGACTGAAGCTTTCTTT.

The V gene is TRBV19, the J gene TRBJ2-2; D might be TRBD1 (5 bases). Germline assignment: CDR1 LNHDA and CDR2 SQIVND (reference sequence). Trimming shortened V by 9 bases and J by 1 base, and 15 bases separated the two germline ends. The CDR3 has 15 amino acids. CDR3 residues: CASGPGRVNTGELFF. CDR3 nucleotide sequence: TGTGCCAGCGGGCCGGGCAGGGTGAACACCGGGGAGCTGTTTTTT.

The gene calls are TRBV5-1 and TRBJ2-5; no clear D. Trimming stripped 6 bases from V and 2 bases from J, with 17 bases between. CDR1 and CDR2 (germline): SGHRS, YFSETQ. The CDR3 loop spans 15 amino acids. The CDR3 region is CASTSLIVGQETQYF. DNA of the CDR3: TGCGCCAGCACCTCCCTTATCGTGGGTCAAGAGACCCAGTACTTC.

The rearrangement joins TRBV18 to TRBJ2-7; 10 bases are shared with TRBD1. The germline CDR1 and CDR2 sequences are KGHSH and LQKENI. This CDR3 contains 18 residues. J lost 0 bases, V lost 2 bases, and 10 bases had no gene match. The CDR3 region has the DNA TGTGCCAGCTCACCATTCCTAGGGGGACAGGGGAGCTCCTACGAGCAGTACTTC. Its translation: CASSPFLGGQGSSYEQYF.

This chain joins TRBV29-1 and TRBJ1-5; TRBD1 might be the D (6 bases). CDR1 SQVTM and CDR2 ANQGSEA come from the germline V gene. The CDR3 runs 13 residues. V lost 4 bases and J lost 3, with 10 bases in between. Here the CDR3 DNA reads TGCAGCGTTGGTAGGGACACCAATCAGCCCCAGCATTTT. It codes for CSVGRDTNQPQHF.